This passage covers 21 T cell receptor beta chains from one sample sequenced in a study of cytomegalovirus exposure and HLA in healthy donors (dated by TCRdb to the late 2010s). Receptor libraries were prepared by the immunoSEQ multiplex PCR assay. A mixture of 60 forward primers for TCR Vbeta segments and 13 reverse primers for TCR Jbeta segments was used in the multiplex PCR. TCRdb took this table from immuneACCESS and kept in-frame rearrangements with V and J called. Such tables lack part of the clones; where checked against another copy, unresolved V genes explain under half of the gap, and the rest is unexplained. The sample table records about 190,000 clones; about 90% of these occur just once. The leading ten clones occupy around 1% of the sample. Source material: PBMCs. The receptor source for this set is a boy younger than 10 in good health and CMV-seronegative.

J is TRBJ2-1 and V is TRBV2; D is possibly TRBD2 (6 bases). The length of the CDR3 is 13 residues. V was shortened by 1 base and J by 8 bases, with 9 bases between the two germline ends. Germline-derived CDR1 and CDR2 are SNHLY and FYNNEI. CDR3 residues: CASSEGRAHEQFF. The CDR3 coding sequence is TGTGCCAGCAGTGAAGGGAGGGCCCATGAGCAGTTCTTC.

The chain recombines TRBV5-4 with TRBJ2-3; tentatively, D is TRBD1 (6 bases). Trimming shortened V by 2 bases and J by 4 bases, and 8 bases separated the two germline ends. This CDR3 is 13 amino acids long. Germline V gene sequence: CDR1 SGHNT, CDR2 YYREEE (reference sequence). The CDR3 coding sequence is TGTGCCAGCAGCTTTGGGGGCCCAGATACGCAGTATTTT. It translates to CASSFGGPDTQYF.

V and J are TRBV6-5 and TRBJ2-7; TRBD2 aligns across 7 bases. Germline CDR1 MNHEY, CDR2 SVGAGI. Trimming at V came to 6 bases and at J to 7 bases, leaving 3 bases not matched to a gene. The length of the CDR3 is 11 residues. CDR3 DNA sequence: TGTGCCAGCAGCCGGGGGGTTGAGCAGTACTTC. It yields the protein CASSRGVEQYF.

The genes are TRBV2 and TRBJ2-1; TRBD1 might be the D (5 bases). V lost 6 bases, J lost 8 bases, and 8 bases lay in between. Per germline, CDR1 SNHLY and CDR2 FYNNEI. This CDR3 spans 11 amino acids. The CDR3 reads CASSLGDEQFF. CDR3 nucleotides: TGTGCCAGCAGCCTAGGGGATGAGCAGTTCTTC.

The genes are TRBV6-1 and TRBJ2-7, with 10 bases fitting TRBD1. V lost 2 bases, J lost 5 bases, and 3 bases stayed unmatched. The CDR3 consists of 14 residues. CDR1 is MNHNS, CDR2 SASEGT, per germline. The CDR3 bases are TGTGCCAGCAGTGAATGGACAGGGGGTGACGAGCAGTACTTC. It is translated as CASSEWTGGDEQYF.

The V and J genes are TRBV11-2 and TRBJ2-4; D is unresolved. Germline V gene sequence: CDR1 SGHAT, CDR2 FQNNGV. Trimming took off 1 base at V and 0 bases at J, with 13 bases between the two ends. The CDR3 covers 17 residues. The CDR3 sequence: CASSLVVPTLAKNIQYF. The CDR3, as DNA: TGTGCCAGCAGCTTAGTAGTCCCAACTTTAGCCAAAAACATTCAGTACTTC.

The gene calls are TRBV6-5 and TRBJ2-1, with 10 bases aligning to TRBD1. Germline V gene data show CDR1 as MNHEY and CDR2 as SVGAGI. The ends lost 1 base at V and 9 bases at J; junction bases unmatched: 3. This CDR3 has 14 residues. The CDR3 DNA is TGTGCCAGCAGTTACTTGACAGGGGGCGGTGAGCAGTTCTTC. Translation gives CASSYLTGGGEQFF.

CDR3 sequence (DNA): TGTGCCAGCAGCAGGCGTCGGGACAGCTACACAGATACGCAGTATTTT. Encoded protein: CASSRRRDSYTDTQYF. The rearrangement links TRBV9 to TRBJ2-3, with 7 bases lining up with TRBD1. The CDR3 has 16 amino acids. Germline CDR1 and CDR2: SGDLS and YYNGEE. Trimming cost V 4 bases and J 2 bases; bases outside gene matches: 10.

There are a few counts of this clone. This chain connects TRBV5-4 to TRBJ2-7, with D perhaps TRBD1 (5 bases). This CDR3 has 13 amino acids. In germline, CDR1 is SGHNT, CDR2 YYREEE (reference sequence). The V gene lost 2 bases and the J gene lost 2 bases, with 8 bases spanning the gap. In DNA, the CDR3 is TGTGCCAGCAGCTTAGGCAGGGCCTACGAGCAGTACTTC. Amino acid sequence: CASSLGRAYEQYF.

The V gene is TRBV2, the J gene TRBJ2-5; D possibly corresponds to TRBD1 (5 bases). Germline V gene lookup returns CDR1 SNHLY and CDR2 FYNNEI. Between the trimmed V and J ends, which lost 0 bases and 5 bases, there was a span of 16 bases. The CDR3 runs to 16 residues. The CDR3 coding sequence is TGTGCCAGCAGTGAAGCTGGCGGCAGGGAAGGGGAGACCCAGTACTTC. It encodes CASSEAGGREGETQYF.

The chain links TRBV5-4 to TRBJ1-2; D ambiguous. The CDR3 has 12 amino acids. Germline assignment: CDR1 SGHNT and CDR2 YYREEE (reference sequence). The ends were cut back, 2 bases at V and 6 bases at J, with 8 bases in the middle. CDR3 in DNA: TGTGCCAGCAGCTTAGTTACGGATGGCTACACCTTC. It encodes CASSLVTDGYTF.

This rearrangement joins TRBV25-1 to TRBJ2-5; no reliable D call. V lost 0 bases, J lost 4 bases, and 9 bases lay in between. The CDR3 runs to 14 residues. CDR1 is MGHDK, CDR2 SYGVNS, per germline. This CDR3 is CASSEYVQVETQYF. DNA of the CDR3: TGTGCCAGCAGTGAATATGTCCAGGTAGAGACCCAGTACTTC. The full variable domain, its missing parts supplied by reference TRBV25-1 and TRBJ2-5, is EADIYQTPRYLVIGTGKKITLECSQTMGHDKMYWYQQDPGMELHLIHYSYGVNSTEKGDLSSESTVSRIRTEHFPLTLESARPSHTSQYLCASSEYVQVETQYFGPGTRLLVL.

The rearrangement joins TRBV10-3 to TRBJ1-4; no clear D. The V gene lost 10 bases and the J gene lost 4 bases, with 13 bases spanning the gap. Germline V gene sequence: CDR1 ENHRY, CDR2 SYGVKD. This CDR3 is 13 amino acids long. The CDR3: CATEDGLNEKLFF. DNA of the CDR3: TGTGCCACGGAGGACGGACTTAATGAAAAACTGTTTTTT.

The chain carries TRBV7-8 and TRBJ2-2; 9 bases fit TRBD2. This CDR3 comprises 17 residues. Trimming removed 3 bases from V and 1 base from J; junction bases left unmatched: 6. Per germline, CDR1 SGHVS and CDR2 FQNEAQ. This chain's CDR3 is CASSFRAREGNTGELFF. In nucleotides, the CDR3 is TGTGCCAGCAGCTTCCGCGCGCGGGAGGGGAACACCGGGGAGCTGTTTTTT.

The CDR3: CASSSGGNTIYF. CDR3 DNA: TGTGCCAGCAGCTCGGGTGGAAACACCATATATTTT. The chain links TRBV5-6 to TRBJ1-3; D gene unclear. This CDR3 region has 12 residues. The ends were cut back, 3 bases at V and 3 bases at J, with 4 bases in the middle. From germline, CDR1 is SGHDT and CDR2 YYEEEE.

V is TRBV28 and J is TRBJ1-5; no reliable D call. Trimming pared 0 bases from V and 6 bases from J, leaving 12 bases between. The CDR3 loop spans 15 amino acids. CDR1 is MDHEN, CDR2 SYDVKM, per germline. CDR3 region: CASSLWRAGFQPQHF. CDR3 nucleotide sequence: TGTGCCAGCAGTTTATGGAGAGCGGGCTTTCAGCCCCAGCATTTT.

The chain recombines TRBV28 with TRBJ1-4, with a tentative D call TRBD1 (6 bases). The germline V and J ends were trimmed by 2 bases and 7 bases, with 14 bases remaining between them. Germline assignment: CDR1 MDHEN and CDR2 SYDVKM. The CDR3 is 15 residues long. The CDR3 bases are TGTGCCAGCAGTTTAATCGGACAGCTAGGTGAAAAACTGTTTTTT. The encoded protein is CASSLIGQLGEKLFF.

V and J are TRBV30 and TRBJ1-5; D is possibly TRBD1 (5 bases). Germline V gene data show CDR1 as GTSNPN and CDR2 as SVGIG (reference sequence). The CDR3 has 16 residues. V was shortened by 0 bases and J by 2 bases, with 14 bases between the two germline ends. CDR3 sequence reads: CAWSVSPSGRNQPQHF. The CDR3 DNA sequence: TGTGCCTGGAGTGTGTCGCCTTCAGGGCGCAATCAGCCCCAGCATTTT. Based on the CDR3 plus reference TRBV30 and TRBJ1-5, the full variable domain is SQTIHQWPATLVQPVGSPLSLECTVEGTSNPNLYWYRQAAGRGLQLLFYSVGIGQISSEVPQNLSASRPQDRQFILSSKKLLLSDSGFYLCAWSVSPSGRNQPQHFGDGTRLSIL.

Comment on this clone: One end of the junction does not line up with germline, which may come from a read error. The CDR3 DNA is TGTTCCAGCAGCTCTAACAGGGGGAGGCCGAATGAGCAGTTCTTC. Translating gives CSSSSNRGRPNEQFF. This chain joins TRBV7-9 and TRBJ2-1; TRBD1 aligns across 8 bases. The germline V gene has CDR1 SEHNR and CDR2 FQNEAQ (reference sequence). The CDR3 contains 15 residues. The whole variable domain, filled in from reference TRBV7-9 and TRBJ2-1, reads DTGVSQNPRHKITKRGQNVTFRCDPISEHNRLYWYRQTLGQGPEFLTYFQNEAQLEKSRLLSDRFSAERPKGSFSTLEIQRTEQGDSAMYLCSSSSNRGRPNEQFFGPGTRLTVL.

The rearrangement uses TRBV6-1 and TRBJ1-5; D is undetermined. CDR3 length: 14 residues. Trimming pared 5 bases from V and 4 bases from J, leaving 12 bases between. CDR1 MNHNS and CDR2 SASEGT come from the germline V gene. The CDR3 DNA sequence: TGTGCCAGCAGTCCCCCGATAGATAATCAGCCCCAGCATTTT. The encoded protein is CASSPPIDNQPQHF.

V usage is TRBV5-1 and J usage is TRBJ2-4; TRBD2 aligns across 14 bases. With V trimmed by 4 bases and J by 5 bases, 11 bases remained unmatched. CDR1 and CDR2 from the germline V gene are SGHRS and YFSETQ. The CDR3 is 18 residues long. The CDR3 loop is CASSTTGLAGGTENIQYF. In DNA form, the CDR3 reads TGCGCCAGCAGCACTACCGGACTAGCGGGAGGCACGGAAAACATTCAGTACTTC.